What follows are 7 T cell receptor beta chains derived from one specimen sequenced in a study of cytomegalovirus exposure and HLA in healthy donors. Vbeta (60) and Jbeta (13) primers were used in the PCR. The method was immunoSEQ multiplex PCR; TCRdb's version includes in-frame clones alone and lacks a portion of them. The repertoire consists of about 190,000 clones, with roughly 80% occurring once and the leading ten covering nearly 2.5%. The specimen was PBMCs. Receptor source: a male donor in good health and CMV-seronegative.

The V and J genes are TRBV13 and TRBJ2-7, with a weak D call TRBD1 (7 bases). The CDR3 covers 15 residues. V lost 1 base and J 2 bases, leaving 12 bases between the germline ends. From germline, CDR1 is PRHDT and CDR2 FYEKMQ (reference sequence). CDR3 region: CASSLEGRGAYEQYF. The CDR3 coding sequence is TGTGCCAGCAGCTTAGAAGGCAGGGGGGCCTACGAGCAGTACTTC.

CDR3 sequence reads: CSVEEGTEDGGCEQFF. Here the CDR3 DNA reads TGCAGCGTTGAAGAGGGAACTGAAGATGGGGGCTGTGAGCAGTTCTTC. The chain employs TRBV29-1 and TRBJ2-1; maybe TRBD1 (6 bases). The ends were cut back, 0 bases at V and 9 bases at J, with 21 bases in the middle. The germline CDR1 and CDR2 sequences are SQVTM and ANQGSEA. The CDR3 covers 16 residues.

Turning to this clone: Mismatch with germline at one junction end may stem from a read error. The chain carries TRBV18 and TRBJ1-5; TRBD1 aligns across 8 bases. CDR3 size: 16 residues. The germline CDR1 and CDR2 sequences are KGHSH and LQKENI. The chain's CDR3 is CASSSPGQASNQPQHF. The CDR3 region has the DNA TGTGCCAGCTCATCACCGGGACAGGCTAGCAATCAGCCCCAGCATTTT. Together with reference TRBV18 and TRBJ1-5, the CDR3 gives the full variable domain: NAGVMQNPRHLVRRRGQEARLRCSPMKGHSHVYWYRQLPEEGLKFMVYLQKENIIDESGMPKERFSAEFPKEGPSILRIQQVVRGDSAAYFCASSSPGQASNQPQHFGDGTRLSIL.

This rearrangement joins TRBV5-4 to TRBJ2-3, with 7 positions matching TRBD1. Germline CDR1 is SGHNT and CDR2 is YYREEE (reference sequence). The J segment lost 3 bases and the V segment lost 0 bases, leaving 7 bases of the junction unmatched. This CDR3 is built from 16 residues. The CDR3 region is CASSLGGRGRTDTQYF. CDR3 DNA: TGTGCCAGCAGCTTGGGGGGAAGGGGGCGGACAGATACGCAGTATTTT.

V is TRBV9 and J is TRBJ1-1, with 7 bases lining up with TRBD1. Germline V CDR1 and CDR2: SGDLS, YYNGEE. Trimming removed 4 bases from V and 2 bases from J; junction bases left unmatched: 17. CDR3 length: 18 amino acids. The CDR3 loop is CASSPEPGQPLSNTEAFF. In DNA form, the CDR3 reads TGTGCCAGCAGCCCCGAACCGGGACAGCCGCTATCAAACACTGAAGCTTTCTTT.

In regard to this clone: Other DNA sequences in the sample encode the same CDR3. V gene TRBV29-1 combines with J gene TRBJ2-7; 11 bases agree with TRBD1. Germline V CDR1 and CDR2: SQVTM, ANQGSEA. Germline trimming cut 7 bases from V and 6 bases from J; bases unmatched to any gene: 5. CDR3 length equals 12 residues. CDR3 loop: CSAGTGGFEQYF. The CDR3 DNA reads TGCAGCGCAGGGACAGGGGGGTTCGAGCAGTACTTC.

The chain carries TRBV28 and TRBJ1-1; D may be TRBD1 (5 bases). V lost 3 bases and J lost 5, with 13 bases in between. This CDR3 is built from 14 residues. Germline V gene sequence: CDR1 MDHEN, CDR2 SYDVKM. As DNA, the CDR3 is TGTGCCAGCAGTTTGATCTCAGGGTATACTGAAGCTTTCTTT. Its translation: CASSLISGYTEAFF. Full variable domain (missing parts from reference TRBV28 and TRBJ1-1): DVKVTQSSRYLVKRTGEKVFLECVQDMDHENMFWYRQDPGLGLRLIYFSYDVKMKEKGDIPEGYSVSREKKERFSLILESASTNQTSMYLCASSLISGYTEAFFGQGTRLTVV.